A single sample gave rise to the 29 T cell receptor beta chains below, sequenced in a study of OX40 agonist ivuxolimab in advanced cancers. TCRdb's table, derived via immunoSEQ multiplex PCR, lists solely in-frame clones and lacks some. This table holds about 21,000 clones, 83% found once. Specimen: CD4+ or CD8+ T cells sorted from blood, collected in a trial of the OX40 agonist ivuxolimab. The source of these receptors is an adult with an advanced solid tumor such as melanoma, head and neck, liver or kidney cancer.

CDR3 loop: CASRSLAGGPQETQYF. The CDR3 DNA sequence: TGTGCCAGTAGGTCCCTAGCGGGGGGTCCCCAAGAGACCCAGTACTTC. V is TRBV19 and J is TRBJ2-5, with TRBD2 matching over 11 bases. V trimming: 6 bases; J trimming: 1 base; junction bases outside the gene matches: 7. CDR3 length equals 16 residues. CDR1 and CDR2 from the germline V gene are LNHDA and SQIVND (reference sequence).

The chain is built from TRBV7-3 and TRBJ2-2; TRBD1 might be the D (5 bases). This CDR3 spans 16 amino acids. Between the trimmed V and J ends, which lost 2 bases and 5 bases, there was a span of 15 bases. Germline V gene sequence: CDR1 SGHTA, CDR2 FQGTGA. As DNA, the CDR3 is TGTGCCAGCAGCTTAGGACGACAGCGCCGTACCGGGGAGCTGTTTTTT. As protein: CASSLGRQRRTGELFF.

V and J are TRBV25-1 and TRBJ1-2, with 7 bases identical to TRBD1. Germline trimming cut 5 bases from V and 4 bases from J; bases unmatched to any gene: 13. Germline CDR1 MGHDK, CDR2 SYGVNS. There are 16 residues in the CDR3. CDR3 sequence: CASSPRGGGLFYGYTF. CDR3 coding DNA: TGTGCCAGCAGTCCCCGGGGAGGGGGCCTTTTCTATGGCTACACCTTC.

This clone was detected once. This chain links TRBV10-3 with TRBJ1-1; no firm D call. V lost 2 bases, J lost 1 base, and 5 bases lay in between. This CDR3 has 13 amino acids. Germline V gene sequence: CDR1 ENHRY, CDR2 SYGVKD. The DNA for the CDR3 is TGTGCCATCAGTGAGGAAGGGAACACTGAAGCTTTCTTT. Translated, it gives CAISEEGNTEAFF.

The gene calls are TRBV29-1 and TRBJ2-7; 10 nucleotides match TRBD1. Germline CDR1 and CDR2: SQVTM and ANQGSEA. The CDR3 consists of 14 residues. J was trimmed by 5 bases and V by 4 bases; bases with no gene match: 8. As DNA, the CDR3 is TGCAGCGTTGTGCTGGGGGACAGGGGTCACGAGCAGTACTTC. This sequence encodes CSVVLGDRGHEQYF.

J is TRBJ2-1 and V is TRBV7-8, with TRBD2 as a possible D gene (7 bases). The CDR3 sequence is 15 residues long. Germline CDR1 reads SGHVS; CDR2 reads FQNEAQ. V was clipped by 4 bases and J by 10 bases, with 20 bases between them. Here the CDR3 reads CASSSREGGWWEQFF. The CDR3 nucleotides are TGTGCCAGCAGCTCGAGGGAGGGGGGTTGGTGGGAGCAGTTCTTC.

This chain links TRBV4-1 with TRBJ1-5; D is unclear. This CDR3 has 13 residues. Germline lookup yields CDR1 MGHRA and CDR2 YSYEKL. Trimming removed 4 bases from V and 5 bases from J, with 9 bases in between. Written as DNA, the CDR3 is TGCGCCAGCAGCCTGAGCAGAGATCAGCCCCAGCATTTT. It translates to CASSLSRDQPQHF.

CDR3 region: CASSQARGGGESDTQYF. CDR3 DNA: TGCGCCAGCAGCCAAGCCCGGGGCGGGGGGGAGTCAGATACGCAGTATTTT. This chain joins TRBV4-1 and TRBJ2-3, with 9 bases matching TRBD2. The germline CDR1 and CDR2 sequences are MGHRA and YSYEKL. With 1 base clipped from V and 4 bases from J, the junction kept 9 bases outside the gene matches. The CDR3 covers 17 residues.

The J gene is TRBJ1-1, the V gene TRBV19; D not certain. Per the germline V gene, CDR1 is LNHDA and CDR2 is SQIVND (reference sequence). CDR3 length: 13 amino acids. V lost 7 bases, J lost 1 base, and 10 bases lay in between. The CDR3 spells CASMAGSNTEAFF. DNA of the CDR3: TGTGCCAGTATGGCTGGGTCGAACACTGAAGCTTTCTTT.

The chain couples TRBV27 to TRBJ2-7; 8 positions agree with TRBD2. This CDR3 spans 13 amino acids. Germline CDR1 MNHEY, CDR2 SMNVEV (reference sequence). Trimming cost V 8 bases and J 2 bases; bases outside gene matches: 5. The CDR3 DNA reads TGTGCCAGCTGCGGGAGGCCGACCTACGAGCAGTACTTC. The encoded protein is CASCGRPTYEQYF.

The CDR3 loop reads CASSLGKRTSGGSPYEQYF. The CDR3, as DNA: TGTGCCAGCAGCTTAGGAAAAAGGACTAGCGGGGGATCCCCCTACGAGCAGTACTTC. The J gene is TRBJ2-7, the V gene TRBV7-9; TRBD2 aligns across 13 bases. The trim removed 1 base at V and 2 bases at J, leaving 11 bases unmatched. CDR3 length: 19 amino acids. The germline gives CDR1 SEHNR, CDR2 FQNEAQ (reference sequence).

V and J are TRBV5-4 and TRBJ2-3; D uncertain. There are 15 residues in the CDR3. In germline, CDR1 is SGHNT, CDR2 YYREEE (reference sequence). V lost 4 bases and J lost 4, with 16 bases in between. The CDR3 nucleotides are TGTGCCAGCAGCCAAGATGGAAGAGGTCCAGATACGCAGTATTTT. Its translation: CASSQDGRGPDTQYF.

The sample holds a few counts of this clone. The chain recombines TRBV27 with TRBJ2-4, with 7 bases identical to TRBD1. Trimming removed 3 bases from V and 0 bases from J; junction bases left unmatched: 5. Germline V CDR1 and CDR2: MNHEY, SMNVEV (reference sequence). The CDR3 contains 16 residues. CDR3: CASSLRGRQAKNIQYF. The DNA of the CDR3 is TGTGCCAGCAGTTTGAGGGGGCGACAAGCCAAAAACATTCAGTACTTC.

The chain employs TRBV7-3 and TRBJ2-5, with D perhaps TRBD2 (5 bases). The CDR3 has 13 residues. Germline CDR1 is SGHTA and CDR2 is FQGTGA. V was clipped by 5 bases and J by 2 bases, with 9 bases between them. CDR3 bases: TGTGCCAGCAGCCGGGATCTACAAGAGACCCAGTACTTC. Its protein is CASSRDLQETQYF.

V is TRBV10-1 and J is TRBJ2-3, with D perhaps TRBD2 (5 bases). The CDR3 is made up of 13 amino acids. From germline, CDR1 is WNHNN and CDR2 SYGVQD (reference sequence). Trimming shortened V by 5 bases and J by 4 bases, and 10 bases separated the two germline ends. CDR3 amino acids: CASSPGTPDTQYF. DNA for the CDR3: TGCGCCAGCAGTCCGGGAACCCCAGATACGCAGTATTTT.

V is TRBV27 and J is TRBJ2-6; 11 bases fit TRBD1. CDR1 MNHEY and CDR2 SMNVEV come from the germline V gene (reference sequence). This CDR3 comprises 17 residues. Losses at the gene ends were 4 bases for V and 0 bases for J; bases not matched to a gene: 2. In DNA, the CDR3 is TGTGCCAGCAGTTGGACAGGGGGCTTCTCTGGGGCCAACGTCCTGACTTTC. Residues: CASSWTGGFSGANVLTF.

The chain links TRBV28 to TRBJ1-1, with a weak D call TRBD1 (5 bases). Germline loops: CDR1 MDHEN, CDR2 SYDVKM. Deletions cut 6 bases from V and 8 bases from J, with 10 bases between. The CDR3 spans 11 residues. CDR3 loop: CASRLEGEAFF. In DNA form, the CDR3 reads TGTGCCAGCAGGTTAGAGGGGGAAGCTTTCTTT.

CDR3 sequence (DNA): TGTGCCAGCAGCGCGGATTATAGCAATCAGCCCCAGCATTTT. It codes for CASSADYSNQPQHF. The gene calls are TRBV7-8 and TRBJ1-5; D is ambiguous. Looked up from germline, CDR1 is SGHVS and CDR2 is FQNEAQ. The CDR3 totals 14 residues. Trimming cost V 5 bases and J 0 bases, with 8 bases left between them.

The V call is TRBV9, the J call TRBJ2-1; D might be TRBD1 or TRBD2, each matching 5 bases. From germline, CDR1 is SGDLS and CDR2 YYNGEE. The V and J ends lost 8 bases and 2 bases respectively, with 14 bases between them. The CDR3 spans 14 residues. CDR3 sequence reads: CASRGARPYNEQFF. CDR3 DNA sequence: TGTGCCAGTAGGGGAGCACGTCCCTACAATGAGCAGTTCTTC.

The CDR3 region has the DNA TGTGCCAGCAGTTTAAGGACTAGCGGGGGGGCAACAGATACGCAGTATTTT. Protein product: CASSLRTSGGATDTQYF. The chain couples TRBV27 to TRBJ2-3, with TRBD2 matching over 15 bases. J gave up 3 bases and V 2 bases, and 3 bases lay outside the gene matches. Looked up from germline, CDR1 is MNHEY and CDR2 is SMNVEV (reference sequence). The length of the CDR3 is 17 residues.

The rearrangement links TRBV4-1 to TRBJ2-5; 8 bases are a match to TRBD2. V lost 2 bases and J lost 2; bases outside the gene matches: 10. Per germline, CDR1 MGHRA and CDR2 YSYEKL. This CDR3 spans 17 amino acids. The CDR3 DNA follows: TGCGCCAGCAGCCAATCGAATCGGGGGGGTACACAAGAGACCCAGTACTTC. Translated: CASSQSNRGGTQETQYF.

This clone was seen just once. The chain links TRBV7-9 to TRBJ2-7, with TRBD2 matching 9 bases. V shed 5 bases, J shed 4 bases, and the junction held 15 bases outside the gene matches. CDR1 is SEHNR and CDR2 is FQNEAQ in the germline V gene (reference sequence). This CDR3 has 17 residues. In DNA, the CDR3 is TGTGCCAGCAGCCACCCCGGCAGCGGGAGGACCGCTTACGAGCAGTACTTC. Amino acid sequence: CASSHPGSGRTAYEQYF.

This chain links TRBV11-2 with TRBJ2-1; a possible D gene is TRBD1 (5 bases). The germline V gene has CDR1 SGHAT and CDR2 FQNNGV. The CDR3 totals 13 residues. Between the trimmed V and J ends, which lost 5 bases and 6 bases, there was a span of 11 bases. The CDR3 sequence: CASSPSGSNEQFF. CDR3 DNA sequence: TGTGCCAGCAGCCCTTCAGGGTCCAATGAGCAGTTCTTC.

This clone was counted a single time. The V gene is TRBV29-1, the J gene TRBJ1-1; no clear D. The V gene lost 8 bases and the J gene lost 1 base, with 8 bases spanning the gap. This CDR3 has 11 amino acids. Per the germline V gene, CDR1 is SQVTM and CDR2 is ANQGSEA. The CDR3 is CSTYRNTEAFF. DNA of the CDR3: TGCAGCACCTACAGGAACACTGAAGCTTTCTTT.

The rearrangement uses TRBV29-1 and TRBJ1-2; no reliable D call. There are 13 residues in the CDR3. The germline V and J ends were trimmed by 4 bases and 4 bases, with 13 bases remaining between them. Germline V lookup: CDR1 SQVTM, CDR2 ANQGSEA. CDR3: CSVVDGSGYGYTF. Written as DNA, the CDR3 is TGCAGCGTTGTGGACGGATCGGGCTATGGCTACACCTTC. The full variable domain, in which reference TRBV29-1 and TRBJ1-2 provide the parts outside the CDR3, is SAVISQKPSRDICQRGTSLTIQCQVDSQVTMMFWYRQQPGQSLTLIATANQGSEATYESGFVIDKFPISRPNLTFSTLTVSNMSPEDSSIYLCSVVDGSGYGYTFGSGTRLTVV.

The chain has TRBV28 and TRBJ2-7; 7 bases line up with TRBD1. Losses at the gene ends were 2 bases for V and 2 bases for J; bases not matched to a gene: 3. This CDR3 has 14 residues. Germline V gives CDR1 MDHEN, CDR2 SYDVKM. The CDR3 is CASSLTGTAYEQYF. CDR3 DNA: TGTGCCAGCAGTTTAACTGGGACAGCCTACGAGCAGTACTTC. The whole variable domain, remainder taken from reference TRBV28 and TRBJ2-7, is DVKVTQSSRYLVKRTGEKVFLECVQDMDHENMFWYRQDPGLGLRLIYFSYDVKMKEKGDIPEGYSVSREKKERFSLILESASTNQTSMYLCASSLTGTAYEQYFGPGTRLTVT.

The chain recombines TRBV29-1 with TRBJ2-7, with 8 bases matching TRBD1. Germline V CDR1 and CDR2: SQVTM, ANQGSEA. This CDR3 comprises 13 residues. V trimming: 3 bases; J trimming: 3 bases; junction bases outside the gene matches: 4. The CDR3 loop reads CSVEDREDYEQYF. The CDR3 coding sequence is TGCAGCGTTGAGGACAGGGAGGACTACGAGCAGTACTTC.

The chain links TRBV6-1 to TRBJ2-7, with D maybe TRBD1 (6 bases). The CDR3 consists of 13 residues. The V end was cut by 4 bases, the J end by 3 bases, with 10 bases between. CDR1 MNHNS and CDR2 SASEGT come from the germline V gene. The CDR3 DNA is TGTGCCAGCAGTGTCGGCAGGGGCTACGAGCAGTACTTC. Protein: CASSVGRGYEQYF.

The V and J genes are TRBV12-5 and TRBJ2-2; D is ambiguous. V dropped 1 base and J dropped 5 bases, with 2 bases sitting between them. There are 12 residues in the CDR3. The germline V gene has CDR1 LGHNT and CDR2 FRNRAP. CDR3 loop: CASGLGTGELFF. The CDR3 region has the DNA TGTGCTAGTGGTTTGGGGACCGGGGAGCTGTTTTTT.